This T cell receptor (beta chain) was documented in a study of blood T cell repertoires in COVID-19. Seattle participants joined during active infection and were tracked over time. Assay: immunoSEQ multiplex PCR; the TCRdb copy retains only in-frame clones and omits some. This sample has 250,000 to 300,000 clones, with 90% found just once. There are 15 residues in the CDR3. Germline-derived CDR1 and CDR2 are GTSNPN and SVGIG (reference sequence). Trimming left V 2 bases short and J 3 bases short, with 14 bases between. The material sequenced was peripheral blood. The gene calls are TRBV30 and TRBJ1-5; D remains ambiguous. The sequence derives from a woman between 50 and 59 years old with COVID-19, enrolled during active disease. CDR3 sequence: CAWSKGGSNNQPQHF. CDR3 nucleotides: TGTGCCTGGAGTAAAGGAGGGTCTAACAATCAGCCCCAGCATTTT.